Listed below are T cell receptor beta chains from one sample, sequenced in a study of control samples from healthy donors and cancer patients. The assay was immunoSEQ multiplex PCR, and TCRdb's table has in-frame clones only and misses some. The sample includes about 120,000 clones, more than 85% of them seen just once. The specimen sequenced was blood. The receptors stem from a man aged 25-40 years in good health. The CDR3 runs from the conserved cysteine through the conserved F or W. D genes are given only for firm matches. Clone size, where shown, is once, few, many, or a class for clones that have expanded.

D: NA; V: TRBV7-9; size: NA; J: TRBJ2-5; CDR3: CASSPREGGKEAQYF; DNA: TGTGCCAGCAGCCCCAGGGAGGGGGGAAAAGAGGCCCAGTACTTC
D: NA; V: TRBV3-1/TRBV3-2; size: NA; J: TRBJ2-1; CDR3: CASSQDRGQDEQFF; DNA: TGTGCCAGCAGCCAAGACCGGGGGCAGGATGAGCAGTTCTTC
D: NA; V: TRBV5-6; size: once; J: TRBJ2-1; CDR3: CASSPERGPLGQFF; DNA: TGTGCCAGCAGCCCCGAGAGAGGGCCCCTGGGGCAGTTCTTC
D: NA; V: TRBV9; size: NA; J: TRBJ1-4; CDR3: CASSVGMTTNEKLFF; DNA: TGTGCCAGCAGCGTAGGAATGACAACTAATGAAAAACTGTTTTTT
D: NA; V: TRBV7-2; size: NA; J: TRBJ1-2; CDR3: CASSLATRDPYGYTF; DNA: TGTGCCAGCAGCTTGGCCACCAGGGACCCCTATGGCTACACCTTC
D: NA; V: TRBV7-8; size: once; J: TRBJ2-1; CDR3: CASSPGVGSSYNEQFF; DNA: TGTGCCAGCAGCCCGGGGGTGGGGAGCTCCTACAATGAGCAGTTCTTC
D: NA; V: TRBV3-1/TRBV3-2; size: NA; J: TRBJ2-3; CDR3: CASSQDWEAMQYF; DNA: TGTGCCAGCAGCCAAGATTGGGAGGCTATGCAGTATTTT
D: NA; V: TRBV24-1; size: NA; J: TRBJ2-3; CDR3: CATSDLGNLSTDTQYF; DNA: TGTGCCACCAGTGATTTAGGAAACTTAAGCACAGATACGCAGTATTTT
D: TRBD2; V: TRBV30; size: NA; J: TRBJ2-5; CDR3: CAWSVRGGAVETQYF; DNA: TGTGCCTGGAGTGTACGCGGGGGGGCCGTAGAGACCCAGTACTTC
D: NA; V: TRBV19; size: NA; J: TRBJ1-2; CDR3: CASSTGPYGYTF; DNA: TGTGCCAGTAGTACGGGGCCCTATGGCTACACCTTC
D: NA; V: TRBV12-3/TRBV12-4; size: NA; J: TRBJ1-4; CDR3: CASSWDIEKLFF; DNA: TGTGCCAGCAGCTGGGACATTGAAAAACTGTTTTTT
D: TRBD2; V: TRBV9; size: NA; J: TRBJ2-5; CDR3: CASSERLAGGLKTQYF; DNA: TGTGCCAGCAGCGAACGACTAGCGGGGGGTCTAAAGACCCAGTACTTC
D: NA; V: TRBV6-1; size: NA; J: TRBJ1-5; CDR3: CASSEVGKQPQHF; DNA: TGTGCCAGCAGTGAAGTTGGAAAGCAGCCCCAGCATTTT
D: TRBD2; V: TRBV7-9; size: once; J: TRBJ2-7; CDR3: CASSLQGGYEQYF; DNA: TGTGCCAGCAGCTTGCAGGGAGGGTACGAGCAGTACTTC
D: NA; V: TRBV24-1; size: once; J: TRBJ1-1; CDR3: CATSDLRAGRTEAFF; DNA: TGTGCCACCAGTGATTTAAGAGCAGGGAGGACTGAAGCTTTCTTT
D: TRBD1; V: TRBV7-3; size: NA; J: TRBJ2-5; CDR3: CASSRDRRETQYF; DNA: TGTGCCAGCAGCCGGGACAGGAGGGAGACCCAGTACTTC
D: NA; V: TRBV29-1; size: NA; J: TRBJ1-1; CDR3: CSVERRNTEAFF; DNA: TGCAGCGTTGAACGCAGGAACACTGAAGCTTTCTTT
D: NA; V: TRBV18; size: NA; J: TRBJ2-7; CDR3: CASSPRDRGGSYEQYF; DNA: TGTGCCAGCTCACCGAGAGACAGGGGAGGGTCCTACGAGCAGTACTTC
D: NA; V: TRBV6-6; size: NA; J: TRBJ2-1; CDR3: CASSGFFSYNEQFF; DNA: TGTGCCAGCTCGGGGTTTTTCTCCTACAATGAGCAGTTCTTC
D: TRBD1; V: TRBV13; size: NA; J: TRBJ1-1; CDR3: CASSLRGGNTEAFF; DNA: TGTGCCAGCAGCTTAAGAGGGGGCAACACTGAAGCTTTCTTT
D: NA; V: TRBV5-5; size: once; J: TRBJ2-3; CDR3: CASSLKAGFDTDTQYF; DNA: TGTGCCAGCAGCTTGAAAGCAGGGTTTGACACAGATACGCAGTATTTT
D: NA; V: TRBV27; size: NA; J: TRBJ2-7; CDR3: CASSRGDEQYF; DNA: TGTGCCAGCTCAAGGGGGGACGAGCAGTACTTC
D: TRBD2; V: TRBV19; size: NA; J: TRBJ2-7; CDR3: CASSRLAGGTYEQYF; DNA: TGTGCCAGTAGTAGACTAGCGGGGGGAACCTACGAGCAGTACTTC
D: NA; V: TRBV4-1; size: NA; J: TRBJ1-5; CDR3: CASSPRVSNQPQHF; DNA: TGCGCCAGCAGCCCCAGGGTGAGCAATCAGCCCCAGCATTTT
D: NA; V: TRBV7-3; size: NA; J: TRBJ1-2; CDR3: CASSLTRDGYGYTF; DNA: TGTGCCAGCAGCTTGACGCGGGACGGCTATGGCTACACCTTC
D: NA; V: TRBV2; size: NA; J: TRBJ1-4; CDR3: CASNSRGPTNEKLFF; DNA: TGTGCCAGCAACTCCAGGGGCCCAACTAATGAAAAACTGTTTTTT
D: TRBD1; V: TRBV7-9; size: NA; J: TRBJ1-6; CDR3: CASSLEGTGFFSPLHF; DNA: TGTGCCAGCAGCTTAGAAGGGACAGGGTTCTTTTCACCCCTCCACTTT
D: TRBD2; V: TRBV6-5; size: NA; J: TRBJ2-1; CDR3: CASRGLAGVFVGEFF; DNA: TGTGCCAGCAGGGGACTAGCGGGGGTTTTTGTCGGGGAGTTCTTC
D: TRBD1; V: TRBV23-1; size: NA; J: TRBJ1-4; CDR3: CASSQDLNRGQWEKLFF; DNA: TGCGCCAGCAGTCAAGACTTGAACAGGGGTCAGTGGGAAAAACTGTTTTTT
D: NA; V: TRBV24-1; size: NA; J: TRBJ1-5; CDR3: CATSDLGGQPQHF; DNA: TGTGCCACCAGTGATTTGGGGGGACAGCCCCAGCATTTT
D: NA; V: TRBV7-6; size: NA; J: TRBJ1-3; CDR3: CASSSNRVGNTIYF; DNA: TGTGCCAGCAGCTCAAACAGGGTGGGAAACACCATATATTTT
D: TRBD1; V: TRBV28; size: NA; J: TRBJ1-2; CDR3: CASSSQGALAYGYTF; DNA: TGTGCCAGCAGTTCACAGGGGGCGCTGGCCTATGGCTACACCTTC
D: NA; V: TRBV10-2; size: once; J: TRBJ1-2; CDR3: CASEDSVGVGTF; DNA: NA
D: NA; V: TRBV2; size: NA; J: TRBJ1-5; CDR3: CASSVSGGSNQPQHF; DNA: TGTGCCAGCAGTGTGTCTGGGGGGAGCAATCAGCCCCAGCATTTT
D: NA; V: TRBV5-1; size: NA; J: TRBJ2-3; CDR3: CASTGLSTDTQYF; DNA: TGCGCCAGCACCGGACTCAGCACAGATACGCAGTATTTT
D: TRBD1; V: TRBV6-4; size: NA; J: TRBJ1-2; CDR3: CASSDSHRGEYGYTF; DNA: TGTGCCAGCAGTGACTCGCACAGGGGGGAGTATGGCTACACCTTC
D: NA; V: TRBV9; size: NA; J: TRBJ1-1; CDR3: CASSKGSGTEAFF; DNA: TGTGCCAGCAGCAAGGGAAGTGGGACTGAAGCTTTCTTT
D: TRBD1; V: TRBV19; size: NA; J: TRBJ1-5; CDR3: CASSLDRGSNQPQHF; DNA: TGTGCCAGTAGCCTGGACAGGGGGAGCAATCAGCCCCAGCATTTT
D: TRBD1; V: TRBV7-9; size: once; J: TRBJ2-3; CDR3: CASSPDRVDTQYF; DNA: TGTGCCAGCAGTCCCGACAGGGTAGATACGCAGTATTTT
D: TRBD2; V: TRBV9; size: once; J: TRBJ2-3; CDR3: CASSEFFGGADTQYF; DNA: TGTGCCAGCAGCGAGTTTTTCGGGGGGGCAGATACGCAGTATTTT
D: NA; V: TRBV19; size: NA; J: TRBJ2-7; CDR3: CASSISTDEQYF; DNA: TGTGCCAGTAGTATATCGACAGACGAGCAGTACTTC
D: TRBD1; V: TRBV10-3; size: once; J: TRBJ2-3; CDR3: CALGQERTDTQYF; DNA: TGTGCCTTGGGACAGGAGCGCACAGATACGCAGTATTTT
D: TRBD1; V: TRBV7-8; size: NA; J: TRBJ1-1; CDR3: CASSVGQGNTEAFF; DNA: TGTGCCAGCAGCGTGGGACAGGGGAACACTGAAGCTTTCTTT
D: NA; V: TRBV30; size: NA; J: TRBJ1-6; CDR3: CAWSVTRVPYNSPLHF; DNA: TGTGCCTGGAGTGTAACAAGGGTTCCCTATAATTCACCCCTCCACTTT
D: NA; V: TRBV14; size: NA; J: TRBJ2-1; CDR3: CASSAQGGWNVYEQFF; DNA: TGTGCCAGCAGCGCCCAAGGGGGGTGGAATGTTTATGAGCAGTTCTTC
D: NA; V: TRBV2; size: NA; J: TRBJ1-4; CDR3: CASRGSSDEKLFF; DNA: TGTGCCAGCCGGGGGTCCTCGGATGAAAAACTGTTTTTT
D: TRBD2; V: TRBV9; size: NA; J: TRBJ2-1; CDR3: CASSPTLTSGGMDLKLF; DNA: TGTGCCAGCAGTCCAACCTTGACTAGCGGGGGAATGGACCTAAAGCTCTTC
D: TRBD1; V: TRBV6-4; size: NA; J: TRBJ2-4; CDR3: CASSPTGHFLSENIQYF; DNA: TGTGCCAGCAGTCCGACAGGGCATTTCCTTAGTGAAAACATTCAGTACTTC
D: NA; V: TRBV9; size: NA; J: TRBJ1-1; CDR3: CASTVGQGTSNTEAFF; DNA: TGTGCCAGCACTGTAGGGCAGGGGACTTCGAACACTGAAGCTTTCTTT
D: NA; V: TRBV28; size: NA; J: TRBJ2-1; CDR3: CASSLGEGTEQFF; DNA: TGTGCCAGCAGCCTGGGAGAAGGAACAGAGCAGTTCTTC
D: NA; V: TRBV9; size: NA; J: TRBJ2-1; CDR3: CASSPDGVWYNEQFF; DNA: TGTGCCAGCAGCCCAGACGGTGTTTGGTACAATGAGCAGTTCTTC